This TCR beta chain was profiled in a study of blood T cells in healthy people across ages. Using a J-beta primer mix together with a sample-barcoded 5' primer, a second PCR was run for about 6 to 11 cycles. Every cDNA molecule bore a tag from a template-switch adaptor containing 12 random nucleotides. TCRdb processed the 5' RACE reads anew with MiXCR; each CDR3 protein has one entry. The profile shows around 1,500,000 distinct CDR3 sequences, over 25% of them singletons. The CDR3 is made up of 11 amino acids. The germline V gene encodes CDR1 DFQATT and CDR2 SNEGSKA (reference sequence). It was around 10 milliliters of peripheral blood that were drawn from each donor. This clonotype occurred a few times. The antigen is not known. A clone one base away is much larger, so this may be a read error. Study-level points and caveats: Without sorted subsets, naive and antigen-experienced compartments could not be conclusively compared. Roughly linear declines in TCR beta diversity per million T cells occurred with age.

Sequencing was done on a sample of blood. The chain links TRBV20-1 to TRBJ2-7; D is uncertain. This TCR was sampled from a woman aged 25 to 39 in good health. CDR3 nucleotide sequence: TGCAGGGCCGATGACGGATACGAGCAGTACTTC. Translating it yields CRADDGYEQYF.